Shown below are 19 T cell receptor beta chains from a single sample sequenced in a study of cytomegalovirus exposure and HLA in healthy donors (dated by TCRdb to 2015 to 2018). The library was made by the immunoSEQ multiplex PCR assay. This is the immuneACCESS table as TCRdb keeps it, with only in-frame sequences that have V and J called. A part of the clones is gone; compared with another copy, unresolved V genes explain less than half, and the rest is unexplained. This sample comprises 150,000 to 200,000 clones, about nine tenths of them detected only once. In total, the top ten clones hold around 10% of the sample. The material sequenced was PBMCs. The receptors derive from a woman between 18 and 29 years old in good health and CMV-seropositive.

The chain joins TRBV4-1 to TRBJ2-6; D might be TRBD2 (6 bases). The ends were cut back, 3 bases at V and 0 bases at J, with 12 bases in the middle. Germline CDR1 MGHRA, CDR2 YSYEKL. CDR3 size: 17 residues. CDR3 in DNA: TGCGCCAGCAGCCAGTTTGGGGGACTCTCTGGGGCCAACGTCCTGACTTTC. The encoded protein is CASSQFGGLSGANVLTF.

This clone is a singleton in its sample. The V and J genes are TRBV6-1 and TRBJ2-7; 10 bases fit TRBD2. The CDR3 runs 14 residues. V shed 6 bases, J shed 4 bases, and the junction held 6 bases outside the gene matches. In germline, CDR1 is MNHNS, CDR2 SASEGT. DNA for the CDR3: TGTGCCAGCAGCCTCGGACTAGCGGTATACGAGCAGTACTTC. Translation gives CASSLGLAVYEQYF.

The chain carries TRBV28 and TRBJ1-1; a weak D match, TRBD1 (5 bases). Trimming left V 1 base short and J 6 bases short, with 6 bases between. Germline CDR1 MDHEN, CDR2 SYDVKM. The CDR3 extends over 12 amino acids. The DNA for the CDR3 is TGTGCCAGCAGTTTATTACAGGCTGAAGCTTTCTTT. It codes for CASSLLQAEAFF.

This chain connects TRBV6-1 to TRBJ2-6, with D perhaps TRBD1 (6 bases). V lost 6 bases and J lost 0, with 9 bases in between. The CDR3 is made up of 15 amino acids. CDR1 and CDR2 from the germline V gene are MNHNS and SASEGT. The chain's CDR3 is CASRLQGSGANVLTF. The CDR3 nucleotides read TGTGCCAGCAGGTTACAGGGCTCTGGGGCCAACGTCCTGACTTTC.

The CDR3 loop reads CASSPLANTGELFF. The CDR3 DNA is TGTGCCAGCAGCCCCCTCGCGAACACCGGGGAGCTGTTTTTT. The chain recombines TRBV6-5 with TRBJ2-2, with D unclear. In germline, CDR1 is MNHEY, CDR2 SVGAGI. V was shortened by 6 bases and J by 0 bases, with 8 bases between the two germline ends. This CDR3 is 14 amino acids long.

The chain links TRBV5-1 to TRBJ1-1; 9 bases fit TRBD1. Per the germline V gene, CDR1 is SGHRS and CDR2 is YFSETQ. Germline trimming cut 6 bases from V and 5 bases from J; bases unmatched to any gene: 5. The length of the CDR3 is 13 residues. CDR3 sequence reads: CASTGQGGTEAFF. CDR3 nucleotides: TGCGCCAGCACGGGACAGGGTGGAACTGAAGCTTTCTTT.

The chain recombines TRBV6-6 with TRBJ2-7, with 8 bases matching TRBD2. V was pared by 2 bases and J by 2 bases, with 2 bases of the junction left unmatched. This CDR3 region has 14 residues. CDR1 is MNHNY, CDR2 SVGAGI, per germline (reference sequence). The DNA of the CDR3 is TGTGCCAGCAGTTACGGGACTAGTACCTACGAGCAGTACTTC. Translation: CASSYGTSTYEQYF.

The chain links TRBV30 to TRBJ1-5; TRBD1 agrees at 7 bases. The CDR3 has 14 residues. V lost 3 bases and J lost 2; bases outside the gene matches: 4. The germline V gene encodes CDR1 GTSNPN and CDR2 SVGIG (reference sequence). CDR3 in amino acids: CAWRVRGGNQPQHF. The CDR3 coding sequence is TGTGCCTGGAGGGTCAGGGGGGGCAATCAGCCCCAGCATTTT.

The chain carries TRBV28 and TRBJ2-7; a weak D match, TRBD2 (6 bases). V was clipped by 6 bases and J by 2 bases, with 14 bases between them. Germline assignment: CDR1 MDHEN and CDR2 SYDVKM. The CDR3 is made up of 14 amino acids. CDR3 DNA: TGTGCCAGCAGAAGTAGCGGTTTTCCCTACGAGCAGTACTTC. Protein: CASRSSGFPYEQYF. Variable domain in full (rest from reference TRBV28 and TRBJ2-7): DVKVTQSSRYLVKRTGEKVFLECVQDMDHENMFWYRQDPGLGLRLIYFSYDVKMKEKGDIPEGYSVSREKKERFSLILESASTNQTSMYLCASRSSGFPYEQYFGPGTRLTVT.

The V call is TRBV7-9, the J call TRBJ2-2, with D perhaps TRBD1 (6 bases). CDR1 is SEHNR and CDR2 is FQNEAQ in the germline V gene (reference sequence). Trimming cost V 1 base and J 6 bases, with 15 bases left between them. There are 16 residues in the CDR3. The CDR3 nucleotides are TGTGCCAGCAGCTTAGGGGGGCCCGTAATCTCCGGGGAGCTGTTTTTT. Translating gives CASSLGGPVISGELFF.

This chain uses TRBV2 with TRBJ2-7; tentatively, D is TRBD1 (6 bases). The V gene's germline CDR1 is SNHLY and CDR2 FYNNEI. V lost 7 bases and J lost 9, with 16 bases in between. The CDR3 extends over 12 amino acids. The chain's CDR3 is CASTYSGTRQYF. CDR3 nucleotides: TGTGCCAGCACCTATTCCGGGACAAGGCAGTACTTC.

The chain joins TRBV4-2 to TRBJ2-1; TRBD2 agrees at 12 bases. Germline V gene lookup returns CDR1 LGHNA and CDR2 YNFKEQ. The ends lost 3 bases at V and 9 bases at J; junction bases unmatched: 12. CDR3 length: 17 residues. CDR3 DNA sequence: TGTGCCAGCAGCCAGAGCCCGGGACTAGCGGGTTCGTCTGAGCAGTTCTTC. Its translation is CASSQSPGLAGSSEQFF.

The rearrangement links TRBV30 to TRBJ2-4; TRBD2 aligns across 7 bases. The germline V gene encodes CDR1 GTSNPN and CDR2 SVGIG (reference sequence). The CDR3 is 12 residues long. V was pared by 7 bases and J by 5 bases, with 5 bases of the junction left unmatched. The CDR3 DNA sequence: TGTGCCTCTAAGCGGGACGAAAACATTCAGTACTTC. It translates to CASKRDENIQYF. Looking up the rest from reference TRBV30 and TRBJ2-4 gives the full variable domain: SQTIHQWPATLVQPVGSPLSLECTVEGTSNPNLYWYRQAAGRGLQLLFYSVGIGQISSEVPQNLSASRPQDRQFILSSKKLLLSDSGFYLCASKRDENIQYFGAGTRLSVL.

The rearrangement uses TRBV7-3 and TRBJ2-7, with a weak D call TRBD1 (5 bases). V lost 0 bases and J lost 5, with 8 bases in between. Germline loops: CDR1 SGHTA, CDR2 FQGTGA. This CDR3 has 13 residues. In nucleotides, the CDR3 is TGTGCCAGCAGCTTAACGGTCAGGGACGAGCAGTACTTC. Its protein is CASSLTVRDEQYF. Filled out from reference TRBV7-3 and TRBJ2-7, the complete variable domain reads GAGVSQTPSNKVTEKGKYVELRCDPISGHTALYWYRQSLGQGPEFLIYFQGTGAADDSGLPNDRFFAVRPEGSVSTLKIQRTERGDSAVYLCASSLTVRDEQYFGPGTRLTVT.

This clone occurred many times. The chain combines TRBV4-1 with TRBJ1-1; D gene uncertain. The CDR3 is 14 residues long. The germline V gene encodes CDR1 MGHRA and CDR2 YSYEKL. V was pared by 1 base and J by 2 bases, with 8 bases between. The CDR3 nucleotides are TGCGCCAGCAGCCAAGTCCAGGCAAACACTGAAGCTTTCTTT. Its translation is CASSQVQANTEAFF.

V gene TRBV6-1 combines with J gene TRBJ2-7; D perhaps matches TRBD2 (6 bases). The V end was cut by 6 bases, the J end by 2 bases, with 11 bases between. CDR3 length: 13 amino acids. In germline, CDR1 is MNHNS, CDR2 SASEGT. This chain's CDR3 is CASRAGFTYEQYF. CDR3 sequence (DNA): TGTGCCAGCAGAGCGGGCTTTACCTACGAGCAGTACTTC.

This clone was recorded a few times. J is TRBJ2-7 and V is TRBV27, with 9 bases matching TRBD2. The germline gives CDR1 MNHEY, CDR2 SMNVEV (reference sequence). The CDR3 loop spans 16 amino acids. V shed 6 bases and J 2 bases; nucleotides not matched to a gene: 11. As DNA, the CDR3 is TGTGCCAGCAGACCCTCCCTGATAGCGGGAGCCTACGAGCAGTACTTC. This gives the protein CASRPSLIAGAYEQYF.

In nucleotides, the CDR3 is TGTGCCTGGAGTGATGTGGTCCAGACTTCGATGTTTTTT. This sequence encodes CAWSDVVQTSMFF. The J gene is TRBJ2-2, the V gene TRBV30; D is unclear. Per the germline V gene, CDR1 is GTSNPN and CDR2 is SVGIG (reference sequence). The CDR3 covers 13 residues. V gave up 1 base and J gave up 15 bases, with 18 bases separating them.

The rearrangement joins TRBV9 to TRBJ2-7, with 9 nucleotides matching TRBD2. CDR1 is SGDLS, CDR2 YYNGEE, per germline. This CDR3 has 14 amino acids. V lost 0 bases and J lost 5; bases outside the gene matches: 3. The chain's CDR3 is CASSVASGNHEQYF. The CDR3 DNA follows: TGTGCCAGCAGCGTAGCTAGCGGGAACCACGAGCAGTACTTC.